Sequencing of this T cell receptor (beta chain) was carried out in a study of response to subunit inactivated influenza vaccine (dated by TCRdb to the late 2010s). Looking at the study overall: Deep quantitative T cell receptor repertoire profiling was used in the study to track responses to a trivalent subunit inactivated influenza vaccine. What the research found in general, with its limitations: It was suggested by the authors that each seasonal influenza vaccination may recruit only a limited number of new T cells.

To note about this clonotype: Its antigen remains unidentified. No qualities accompany the bases; no much larger clone lies one base away.

The cysteine opens and the phenylalanine closes a CDR3 of 15 amino acids. The CDR3 DNA has 45 bases and is translated from base 1. Looking up the germline V gene yields CDR1 SGDLS and CDR2 YYNGEE. V trim: 4 bases; J trim: 4 bases; unmatched bases: 6. Libraries were made using RT-PCR. Sequencing was performed on an Illumina HiSeq 2500. TCRdb reanalyzed the raw reads on its own, using fastp at Q25 for trimming and MiXCR for clone calling, and kept in-frame beta chains. Each entry merges the rows of one CDR3 protein and shows their most common DNA and genes. Present in this sample are hundreds of thousands of distinct CDR3 sequences, roughly 13% of which were seen just once. The ten most abundant clones make up approximately 6.5% of the sample.

The rearrangement joined TRBV9 to TRBJ2-4; 9 bases in the junction line up with TRBD1. The source was PBMCs from blood, collected 14 to 15 days before vaccination. The TCR originated in a man aged 45-65 years who received an inactivated influenza vaccine. Donor details come from another sample of the same person, matched by shared clones. The CDR3 has the sequence CASSPETGGKNIQYF. The DNA reads as follows: TGTGCCAGCAGCCCCGAGACAGGGGGTAAAAACATTCAGTACTTC.